This paragraph covers one T cell receptor beta chain sequence. The assay was carried out at the deep level. Genomic DNA (from each subset) was split evenly across several immunoSEQ plates. What was sequenced on ten immunoSEQ deep assay plates was unsorted PBMC DNA. Here immunoSEQ multiplex PCR was the method, and the copy in TCRdb shows in-frame clones only, minus some. The sample lists hundreds of thousands of clones; roughly four fifths were seen once. Caucasian adults residing in Nashville, Tennessee made up all the donors. These data originate in a study of shared clonotypes between healthy human individuals. Germline CDR1 reads MDHEN; CDR2 reads SYDVKM. The CDR3 length is 15 residues. V shed 5 bases and J 0 bases; nucleotides not matched to a gene: 4.

Sequencing was performed on PBMCs. The sequence was collected from a woman aged 40 to 49 in good health. Some clones in this sample may be carry-over from other donors' samples. The chain joins TRBV28 to TRBJ1-5; 7 positions agree with TRBD1. The CDR3 DNA is TGTGCCAGCAGTATTACAGGGGTTAGCAATCAGCCCCAGCATTTT. It codes for CASSITGVSNQPQHF.